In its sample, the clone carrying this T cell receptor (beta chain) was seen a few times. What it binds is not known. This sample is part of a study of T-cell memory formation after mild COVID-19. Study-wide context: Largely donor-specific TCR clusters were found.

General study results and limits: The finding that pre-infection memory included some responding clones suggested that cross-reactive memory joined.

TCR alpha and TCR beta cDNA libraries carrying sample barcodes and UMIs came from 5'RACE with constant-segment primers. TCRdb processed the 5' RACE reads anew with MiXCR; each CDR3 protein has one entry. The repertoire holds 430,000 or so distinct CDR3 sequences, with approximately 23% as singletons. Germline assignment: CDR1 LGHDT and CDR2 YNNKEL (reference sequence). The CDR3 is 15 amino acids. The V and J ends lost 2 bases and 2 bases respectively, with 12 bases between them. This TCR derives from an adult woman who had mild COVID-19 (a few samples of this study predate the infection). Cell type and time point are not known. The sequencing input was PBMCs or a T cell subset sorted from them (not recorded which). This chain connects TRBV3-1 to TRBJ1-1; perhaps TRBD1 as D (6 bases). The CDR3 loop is CASSQTGMGNTEAFF. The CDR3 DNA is TGTGCCAGCAGCCAAACAGGGATGGGCAACACTGAAGCTTTCTTT.